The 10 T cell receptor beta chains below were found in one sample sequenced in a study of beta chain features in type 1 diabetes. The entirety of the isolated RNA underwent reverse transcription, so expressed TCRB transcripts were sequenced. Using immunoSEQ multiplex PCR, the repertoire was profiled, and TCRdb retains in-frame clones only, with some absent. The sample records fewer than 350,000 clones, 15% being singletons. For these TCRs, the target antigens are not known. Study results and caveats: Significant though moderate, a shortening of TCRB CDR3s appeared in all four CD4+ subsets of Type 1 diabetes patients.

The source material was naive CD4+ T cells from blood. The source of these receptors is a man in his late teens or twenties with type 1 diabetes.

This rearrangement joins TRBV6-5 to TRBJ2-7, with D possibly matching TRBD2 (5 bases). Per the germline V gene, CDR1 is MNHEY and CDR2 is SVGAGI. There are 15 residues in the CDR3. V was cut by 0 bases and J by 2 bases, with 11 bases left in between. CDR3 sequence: CASSYSGHGAYEQYF. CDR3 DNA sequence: TGTGCCAGCAGTTACTCAGGGCACGGGGCCTACGAGCAGTACTTC.

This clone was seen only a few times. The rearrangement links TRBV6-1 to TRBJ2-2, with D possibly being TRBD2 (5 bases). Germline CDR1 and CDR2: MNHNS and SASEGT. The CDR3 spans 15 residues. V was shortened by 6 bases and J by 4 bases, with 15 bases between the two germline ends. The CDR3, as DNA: TGTGCCAGCAGGGGATATCGAGGGATCACCGGGGAGCTGTTTTTT. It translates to CASRGYRGITGELFF.

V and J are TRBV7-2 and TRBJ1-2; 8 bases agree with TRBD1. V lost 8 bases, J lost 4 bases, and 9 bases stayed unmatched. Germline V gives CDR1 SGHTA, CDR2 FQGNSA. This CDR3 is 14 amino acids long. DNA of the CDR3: TGTGCCAGCGCTGGGAATACAGGGGGCTATGGCTACACCTTC. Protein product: CASAGNTGGYGYTF.

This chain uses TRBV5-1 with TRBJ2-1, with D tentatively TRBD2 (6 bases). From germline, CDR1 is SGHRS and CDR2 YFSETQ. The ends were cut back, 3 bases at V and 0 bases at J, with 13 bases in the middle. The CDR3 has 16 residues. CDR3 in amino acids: CASSWGGAVSYNEQFF. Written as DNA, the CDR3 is TGCGCCAGCAGCTGGGGAGGAGCGGTCTCCTACAATGAGCAGTTCTTC.

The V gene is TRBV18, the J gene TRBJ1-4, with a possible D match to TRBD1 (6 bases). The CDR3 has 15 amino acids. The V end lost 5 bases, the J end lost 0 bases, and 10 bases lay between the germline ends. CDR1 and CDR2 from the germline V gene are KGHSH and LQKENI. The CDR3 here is CASSYGTSTNEKLFF. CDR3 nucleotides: TGTGCCAGCTCATACGGGACATCAACTAATGAAAAACTGTTTTTT. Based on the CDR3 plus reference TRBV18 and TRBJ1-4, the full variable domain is NAGVMQNPRHLVRRRGQEARLRCSPMKGHSHVYWYRQLPEEGLKFMVYLQKENIIDESGMPKERFSAEFPKEGPSILRIQQVVRGDSAAYFCASSYGTSTNEKLFFGSGTQLSVL.

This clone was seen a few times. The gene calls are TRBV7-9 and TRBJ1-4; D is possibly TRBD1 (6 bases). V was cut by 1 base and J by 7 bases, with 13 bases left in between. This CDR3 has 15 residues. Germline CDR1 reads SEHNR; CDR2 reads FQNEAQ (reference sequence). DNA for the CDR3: TGTGCCAGCAGCTTAGATCAGGGGTATGGTGAAAAACTGTTTTTT. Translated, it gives CASSLDQGYGEKLFF.

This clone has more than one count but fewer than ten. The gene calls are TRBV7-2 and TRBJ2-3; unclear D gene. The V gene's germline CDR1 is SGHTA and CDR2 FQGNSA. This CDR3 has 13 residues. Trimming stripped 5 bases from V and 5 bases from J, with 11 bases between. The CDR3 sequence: CASSPGGGDTQYF. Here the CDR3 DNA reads TGTGCCAGCAGCCCCGGTGGCGGAGATACGCAGTATTTT.

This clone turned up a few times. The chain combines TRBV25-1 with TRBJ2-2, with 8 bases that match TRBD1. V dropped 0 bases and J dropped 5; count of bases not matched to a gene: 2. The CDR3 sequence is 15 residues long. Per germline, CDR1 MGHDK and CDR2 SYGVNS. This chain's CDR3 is CASSEYTGGTGELFF. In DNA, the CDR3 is TGTGCCAGCAGTGAATATACAGGGGGGACCGGGGAGCTGTTTTTT.

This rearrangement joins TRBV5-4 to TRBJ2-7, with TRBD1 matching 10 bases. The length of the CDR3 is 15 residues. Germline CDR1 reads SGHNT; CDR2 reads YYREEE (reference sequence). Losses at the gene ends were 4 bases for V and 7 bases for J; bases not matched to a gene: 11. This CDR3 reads CASSQGGTGVFEQYF. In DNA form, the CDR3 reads TGTGCCAGCAGCCAGGGCGGGACAGGGGTGTTTGAGCAGTACTTC.

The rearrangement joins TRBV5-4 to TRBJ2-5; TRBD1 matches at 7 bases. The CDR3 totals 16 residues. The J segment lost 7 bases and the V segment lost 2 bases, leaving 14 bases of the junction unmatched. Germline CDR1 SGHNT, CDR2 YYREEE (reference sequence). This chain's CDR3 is CASSFGQGDRGRTQYF. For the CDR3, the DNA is TGTGCCAGCAGCTTCGGCCAGGGGGATAGGGGACGGACCCAGTACTTC.